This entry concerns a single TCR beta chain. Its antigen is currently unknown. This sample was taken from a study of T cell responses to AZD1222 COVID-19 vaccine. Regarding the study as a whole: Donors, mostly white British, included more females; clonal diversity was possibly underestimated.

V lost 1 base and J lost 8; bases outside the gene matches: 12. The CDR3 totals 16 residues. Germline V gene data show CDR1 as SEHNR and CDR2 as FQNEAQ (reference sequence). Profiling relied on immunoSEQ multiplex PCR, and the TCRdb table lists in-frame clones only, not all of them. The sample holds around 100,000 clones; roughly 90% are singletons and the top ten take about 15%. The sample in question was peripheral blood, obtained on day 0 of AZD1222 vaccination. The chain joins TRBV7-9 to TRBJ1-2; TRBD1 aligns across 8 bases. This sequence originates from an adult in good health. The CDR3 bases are TGTGCCAGCAGCTTAGGGGGATCGACAGGGGTTTACGGCTACACCTTC. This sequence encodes CASSLGGSTGVYGYTF. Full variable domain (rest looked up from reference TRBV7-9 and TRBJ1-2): DTGVSQNPRHKITKRGQNVTFRCDPISEHNRLYWYRQTLGQGPEFLTYFQNEAQLEKSRLLSDRFSAERPKGSFSTLEIQRTEQGDSAMYLCASSLGGSTGVYGYTFGSGTRLTVV.